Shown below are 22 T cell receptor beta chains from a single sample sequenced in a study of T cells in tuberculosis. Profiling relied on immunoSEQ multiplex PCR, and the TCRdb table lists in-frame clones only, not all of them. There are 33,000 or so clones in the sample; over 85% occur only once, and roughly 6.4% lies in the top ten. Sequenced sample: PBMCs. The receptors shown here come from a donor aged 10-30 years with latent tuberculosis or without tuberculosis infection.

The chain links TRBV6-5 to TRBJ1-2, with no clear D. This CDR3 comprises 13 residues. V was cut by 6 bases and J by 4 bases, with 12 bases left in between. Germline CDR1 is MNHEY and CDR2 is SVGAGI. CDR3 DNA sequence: TGTGCCAGCAGCGCCCCGGGATCCTATGGCTACACCTTC. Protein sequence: CASSAPGSYGYTF.

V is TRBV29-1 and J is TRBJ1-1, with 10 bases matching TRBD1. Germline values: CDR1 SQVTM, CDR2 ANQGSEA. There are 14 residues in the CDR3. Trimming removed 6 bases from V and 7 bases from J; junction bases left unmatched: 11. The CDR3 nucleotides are TGCAGCGTAGAAACGGGACAGGGGCGCCTTGAAGCTTTCTTT. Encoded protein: CSVETGQGRLEAFF.

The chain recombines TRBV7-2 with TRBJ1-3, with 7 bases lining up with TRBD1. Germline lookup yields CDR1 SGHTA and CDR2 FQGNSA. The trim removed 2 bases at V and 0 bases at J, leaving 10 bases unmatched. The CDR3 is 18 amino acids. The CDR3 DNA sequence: TGTGCCAGCAGCTTATACCCCCCGGGACAGAGCTCTGGAAACACCATATATTTT. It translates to CASSLYPPGQSSGNTIYF.

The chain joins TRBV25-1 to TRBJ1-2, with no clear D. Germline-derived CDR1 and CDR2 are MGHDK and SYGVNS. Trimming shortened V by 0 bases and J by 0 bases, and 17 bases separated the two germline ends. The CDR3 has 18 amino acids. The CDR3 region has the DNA TGTGCCAGCAGTGAATATGGATCTTCTAGCTCAGCTAACTATGGCTACACCTTC. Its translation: CASSEYGSSSSANYGYTF.

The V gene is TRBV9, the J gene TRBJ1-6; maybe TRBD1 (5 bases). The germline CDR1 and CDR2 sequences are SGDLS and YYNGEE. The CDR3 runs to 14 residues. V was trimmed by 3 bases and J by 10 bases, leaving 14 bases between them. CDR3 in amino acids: CASSGGGALSPLHF. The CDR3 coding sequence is TGTGCCAGCAGCGGGGGAGGGGCTCTCTCACCCCTCCACTTT.

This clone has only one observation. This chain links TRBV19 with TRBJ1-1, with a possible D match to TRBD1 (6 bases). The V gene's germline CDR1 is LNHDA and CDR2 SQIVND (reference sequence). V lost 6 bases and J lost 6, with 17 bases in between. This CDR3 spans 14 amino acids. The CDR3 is CASRSGTRTPEAFF. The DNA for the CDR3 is TGTGCCAGTAGATCCGGGACAAGGACCCCTGAAGCTTTCTTT.

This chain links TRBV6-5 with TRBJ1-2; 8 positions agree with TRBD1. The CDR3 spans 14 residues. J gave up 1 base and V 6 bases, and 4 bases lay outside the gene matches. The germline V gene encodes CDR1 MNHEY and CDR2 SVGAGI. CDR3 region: CASSWDRLNYGYTF. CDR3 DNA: TGTGCCAGCAGCTGGGACAGGCTTAACTATGGCTACACCTTC.

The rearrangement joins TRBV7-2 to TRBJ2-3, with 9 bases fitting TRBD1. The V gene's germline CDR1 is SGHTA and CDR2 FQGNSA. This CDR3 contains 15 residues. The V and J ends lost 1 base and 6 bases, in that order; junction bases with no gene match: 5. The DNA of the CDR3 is TGTGCCAGCAGCTTAGGGGGACAGGGTGGGGATACGCAGTATTTT. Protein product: CASSLGGQGGDTQYF.

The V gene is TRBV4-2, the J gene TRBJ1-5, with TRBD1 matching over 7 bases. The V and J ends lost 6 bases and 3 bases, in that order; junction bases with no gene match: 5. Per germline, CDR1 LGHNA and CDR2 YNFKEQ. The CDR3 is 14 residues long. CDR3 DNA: TGTGCCAGCAGATCAACAGGGGACAATCAGCCCCAGCATTTT. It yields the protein CASRSTGDNQPQHF.

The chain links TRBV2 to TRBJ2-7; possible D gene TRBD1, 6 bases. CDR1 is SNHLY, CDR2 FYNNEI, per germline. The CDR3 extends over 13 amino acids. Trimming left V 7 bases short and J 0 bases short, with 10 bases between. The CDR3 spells CASTGQTSYEQYF. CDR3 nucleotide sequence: TGTGCCAGCACTGGACAGACCTCCTACGAGCAGTACTTC. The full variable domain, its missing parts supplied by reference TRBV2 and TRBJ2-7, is EPEVTQTPSHQVTQMGQEVILRCVPISNHLYFYWYRQILGQKVEFLVSFYNNEISEKSEIFDDQFSVERPDGSNFTLKIRSTKLEDSAMYFCASTGQTSYEQYFGPGTRLTVT.

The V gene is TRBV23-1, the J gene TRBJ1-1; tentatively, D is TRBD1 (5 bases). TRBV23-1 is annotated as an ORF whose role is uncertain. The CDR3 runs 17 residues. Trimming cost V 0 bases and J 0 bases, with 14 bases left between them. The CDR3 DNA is TGCGCCAGCAGTCAATCATCGCAGGGACTGATGAACACTGAAGCTTTCTTT. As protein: CASSQSSQGLMNTEAFF.

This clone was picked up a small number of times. CDR3 nucleotides: TGCGCCAGCAGCTTGGTTCTTTCGGGGGGCGGCGAGCAGTACTTC. As protein: CASSLVLSGGGEQYF. The chain recombines TRBV5-1 with TRBJ2-7, with D perhaps TRBD2 (7 bases). Trimming cost V 0 bases and J 6 bases, with 16 bases left between them. In germline, CDR1 is SGHRS, CDR2 YFSETQ. This CDR3 is built from 15 residues.

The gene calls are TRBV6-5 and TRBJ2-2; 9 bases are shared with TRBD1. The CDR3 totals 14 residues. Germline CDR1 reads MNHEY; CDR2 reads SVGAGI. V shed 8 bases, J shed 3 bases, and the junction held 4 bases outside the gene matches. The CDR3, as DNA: TGTGCCAGCCGGACAGGGGTGGACACCGGGGAGCTGTTTTTT. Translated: CASRTGVDTGELFF.

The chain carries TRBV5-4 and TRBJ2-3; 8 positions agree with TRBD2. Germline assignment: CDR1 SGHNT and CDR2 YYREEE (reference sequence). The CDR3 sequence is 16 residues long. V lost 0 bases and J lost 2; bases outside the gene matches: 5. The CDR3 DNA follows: TGTGCCAGCAGCTTGGAATCACTAGCGGACACAGATACGCAGTATTTT. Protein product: CASSLESLADTDTQYF.

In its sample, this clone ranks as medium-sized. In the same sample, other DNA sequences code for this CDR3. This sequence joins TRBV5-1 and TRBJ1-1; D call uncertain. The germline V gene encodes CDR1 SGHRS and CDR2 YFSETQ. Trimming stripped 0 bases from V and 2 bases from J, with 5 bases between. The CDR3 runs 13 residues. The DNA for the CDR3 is TGCGCCAGCAGCTTGGACAGTAACACTGAAGCTTTCTTT. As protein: CASSLDSNTEAFF. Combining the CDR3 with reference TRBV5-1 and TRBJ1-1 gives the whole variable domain KAGVTQTPRYLIKTRGQQVTLSCSPISGHRSVSWYQQTPGQGLQFLFEYFSETQRNKGNFPGRFSGRQFSNSRSEMNVSTLELGDSALYLCASSLDSNTEAFFGQGTRLTVV.

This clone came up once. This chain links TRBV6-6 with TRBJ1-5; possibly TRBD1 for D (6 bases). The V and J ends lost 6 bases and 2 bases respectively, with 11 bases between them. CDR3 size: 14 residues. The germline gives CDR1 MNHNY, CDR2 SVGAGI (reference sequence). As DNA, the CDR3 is TGTGCCAGCAGCGGAAGACAGGGCAATCAGCCCCAGCATTTT. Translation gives CASSGRQGNQPQHF.

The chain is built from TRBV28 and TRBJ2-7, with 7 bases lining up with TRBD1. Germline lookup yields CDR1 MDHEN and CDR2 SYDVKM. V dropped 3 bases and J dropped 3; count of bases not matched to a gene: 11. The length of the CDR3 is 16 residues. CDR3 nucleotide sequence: TGTGCCAGCAGTTTGTACACAGGGGTCAACCGCTACGAGCAGTACTTC. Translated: CASSLYTGVNRYEQYF.

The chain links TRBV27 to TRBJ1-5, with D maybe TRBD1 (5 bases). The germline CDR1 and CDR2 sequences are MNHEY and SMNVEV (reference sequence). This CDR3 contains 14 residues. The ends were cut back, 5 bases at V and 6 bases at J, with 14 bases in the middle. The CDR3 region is CASSPTSGIQPQHF. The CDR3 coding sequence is TGTGCCAGCAGTCCCACATCAGGGATTCAGCCCCAGCATTTT.

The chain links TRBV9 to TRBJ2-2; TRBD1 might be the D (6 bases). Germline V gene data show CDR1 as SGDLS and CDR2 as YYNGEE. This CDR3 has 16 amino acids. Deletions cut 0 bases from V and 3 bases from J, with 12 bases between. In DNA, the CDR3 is TGTGCCAGCAGCGTAGAGCCTCGACAGGACACCGGGGAGCTGTTTTTT. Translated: CASSVEPRQDTGELFF.

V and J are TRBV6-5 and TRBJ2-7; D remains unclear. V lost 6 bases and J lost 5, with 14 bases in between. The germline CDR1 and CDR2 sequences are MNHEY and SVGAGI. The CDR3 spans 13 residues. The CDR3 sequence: CASSNLPVHEQYF. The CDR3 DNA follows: TGTGCCAGCAGCAACCTGCCGGTCCACGAGCAGTACTTC.

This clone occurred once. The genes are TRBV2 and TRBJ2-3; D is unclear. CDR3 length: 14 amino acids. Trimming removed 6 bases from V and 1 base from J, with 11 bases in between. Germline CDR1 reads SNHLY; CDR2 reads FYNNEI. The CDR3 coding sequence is TGTGCCAGCAGAATCTCTCAGGGCACAGATACGCAGTATTTT. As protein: CASRISQGTDTQYF.

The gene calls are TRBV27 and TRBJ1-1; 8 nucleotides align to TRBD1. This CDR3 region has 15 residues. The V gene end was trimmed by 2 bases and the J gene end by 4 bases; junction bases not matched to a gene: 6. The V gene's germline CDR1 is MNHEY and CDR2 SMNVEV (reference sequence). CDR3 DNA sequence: TGTGCCAGCAGTTTAAGGACAGGGACTATCACTGAAGCTTTCTTT. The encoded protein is CASSLRTGTITEAFF.